This T cell receptor (beta chain) was recorded in a study of CD8 T cells in Susac syndrome. A remark on this clonotype: Its specificity is unknown.

Trimming cost V 0 bases and J 1 base, with 4 bases left between them. This CDR3 comprises 13 residues. Germline CDR1 is SGDLS and CDR2 is YYNGEE. Random hexamers were used to reverse transcribe an amount of about 0.45 to 1 ug RNA. Amplification of TCR beta CDR3 by immunoSEQ multiplex PCR spanned 54 Vbeta and 13 Jbeta. TCRdb itself ran the immunoSEQ multiplex PCR reads through MiXCR, one entry per CDR3 protein. The sample includes 20,000 to 25,000 distinct CDR3 sequences, roughly 93% of them seen just once. Study-wide points: The authors acknowledged that their TCR sequencing and HLA analysis involved a relatively small number of individuals.

While serving as controls, healthy donors were matched for age and sex. Both CD4+ and CD8+ T cells were negatively isolated, and TEMRA cells underwent FACS enrichment. The J gene is TRBJ1-1, the V gene TRBV9, with D hard to call. Sequencing used CD8+ T cells from PBMCs. This receptor was obtained from a human donor in good health. The CDR3 sequence is CASSVGRNTEAFF. Written as DNA, the CDR3 is TGTGCCAGCAGCGTAGGCAGGAACACTGAAGCTTTCTTT. The full variable domain, with the rest looked up from reference TRBV9 and TRBJ1-1, is DSGVTQTPKHLITATGQRVTLRCSPRSGDLSVYWYQQSLDQGLQFLIQYYNGEERAKGNILERFSAQQFPDLHSELNLSSLELGDSALYFCASSVGRNTEAFFGQGTRLTVV.